The T cell receptor beta chain under discussion was sequenced for a study of T cells in narcolepsy. Study background: Patients with NT1 or NT2 and healthy control donors were enrolled. General observations from the study: HCRT-specific and TRIB2-specific autoreactive clonotypes appeared among same-patient CSF and blood CD4+ clonotypes. Some memory CD4+ repertoires had no autoreactive clone sequences.

The CDR3 length is 17 residues. Per germline, CDR1 SGHTS and CDR2 YDEGEE. The V and J ends lost 4 bases and 2 bases, in that order; junction bases with no gene match: 10. This clone was detected only once. What it recognizes is unknown. Assay used: immunoSEQ multiplex PCR; TCRdb lists only in-frame clones, some missing. Here the sample spans around 26,000 clones, almost 85% being singletons. V is TRBV5-8 and J is TRBJ1-4; 8 positions agree with TRBD1. Sequencing was carried out using CD45RA- memory CD4+ T cells from PBMCs. The sequence derives from a human donor with narcolepsy. CDR3 coding DNA: TGTGCCAGCAGCCCGCGTTCCAGGGGGCCTACTAATGAAAAACTGTTTTTT. Translation: CASSPRSRGPTNEKLFF.